The 14 T cell receptor beta chains listed next were all sequenced from one sample in a study of tissue T cells after allogeneic stem cell transplantation. The time point denotes: mouse harvest day 7 after allogeneic transplant. The graft held 10^6 splenic CD5+ T cells and 10^7 T-cell-depleted bone marrow cells. Assay: immunoSEQ multiplex PCR; the TCRdb copy retains only in-frame clones and omits some. This sample has about 6,600 clones, with roughly half found just once. What was sequenced was lymph node tissue. The receptor set was obtained from a female BALB/c mouse given C57BL/6 T cells with graft-versus-host disease after an allogeneic hematopoietic cell transplant.

In its sample, this clone was seen a few times. Gene names refer to mouse genes. The read halts 1 residue ahead of the CDR3 end, with the missing end drawn from the germline J gene. The chain recombines TRBV12-2 with TRBJ2-7; TRBD2 matches at 8 bases. The V segment lost 0 bases and the J segment 4 bases; nucleotides outside the gene matches: 4. CDR3 size: 14 residues. CDR1 SGHLS and CDR2 HYDKME come from the germline V gene. The CDR3 DNA, read in part, is TGTGCCAGCTCTCTCGACACTGGGGGTTATGAACAGTAC. It encodes CASSLDTGGYEQY. The complete CDR3 protein is CASSLDTGGYEQYF.

With respect to this clone: Germline and genes: mouse. The observed sequence ends 1 residue before the CDR3 terminus, with the missing tail filled in from the germline J gene. The V call is TRBV12-2, the J call TRBJ2-5; D might be TRBD1 (5 bases). Germline assignment: CDR1 SGHLS and CDR2 HYDKME. This CDR3 is built from 14 residues. The ends were cut back, 2 bases at V and 1 base at J, with 9 bases in the middle. The sequenced part of the CDR3 DNA is TGTGCCAGCTCTCCGCAGGGTGACCAAGACACCCAGTAC. The encoded protein is CASSPQGDQDTQY. The entire CDR3 reads CASSPQGDQDTQYF.

Details on this clone: The junction differs from germline at one of its ends, possibly a read error. Mouse germline and gene names are used. Coverage ceases 1 residue before the CDR3 finishes, and the germline J gene fills in the end. This chain links TRBV15 with TRBJ2-7, with D unclear. This CDR3 region has 13 residues. The germline CDR1 and CDR2 sequences are SGHND and FRSKSL. CDR3 sequence: CASSLGASYGQYF. The CDR3 DNA, read in part, is TGTGCCAGCAGTTTAGGGGCGTCCTATGGACAGTAC.

Details on this clone: Germline and genes: mouse. The CDR3 end is not reached by the read, which stops 1 residue before it; the germline J gene fills it in. The chain is built from TRBV3 and TRBJ2-3; no definite D call. Germline CDR1 and CDR2: SNHLY and FYNGKV (reference sequence). Trimming removed 3 bases from V and 3 bases from J, with 10 bases in between. This CDR3 spans 14 amino acids. CDR3 in amino acids: CASSFQEAAETLYF. The DNA read from the CDR3 is TGTGCCAGCAGCTTTCAGGAGGCAGCAGAAACGCTGTAT.

Notes on this clone: Any gene name here is a mouse gene name. The CDR3 is cut off 1 residue early in the read; its end comes from the germline J gene. The chain employs TRBV14 and TRBJ1-1; unclear D gene. Trimming took off 5 bases at V and 6 bases at J, with 8 bases between the two ends. The CDR3 contains 11 residues. Germline V gene sequence: CDR1 SGHDT, CDR2 FRDEAV. The sequenced part of the CDR3 DNA is TGTGCCAGCAGACGGACGGCAGAAGTCTTC. It encodes CASRRTAEVF. In full, the CDR3 is CASRRTAEVFF.

Notes on this clone: These gene names are mouse names. Coverage ceases 1 residue before the CDR3 finishes, and the germline J gene fills in the end. The chain has TRBV14 and TRBJ2-3; D remains ambiguous. Germline CDR1 is SGHDT and CDR2 is FRDEAV. The CDR3 has 12 residues. Trimming shortened V by 5 bases and J by 0 bases, and 4 bases separated the two germline ends. The covered CDR3 bases are TGTGCCAGCAGCAATAGTGCAGAAACGCTGTAT. It encodes CASSNSAETLY. The full CDR3 sequence reads CASSNSAETLYF.

About this clone itself: One junction end does not reproduce the germline sequence, and a read error may be involved. Here the gene names and germline are mouse. Read sequence stops 1 residue before the CDR3 end, and the germline J gene provides the missing end. The J gene is TRBJ2-1, the V gene TRBV13-1, with D unclear. The CDR3 is made up of 14 amino acids. Germline-derived CDR1 and CDR2 are NSHNY and SYGAGN. The CDR3 loop is CASSGQTFYVEQFF. The part of the CDR3 DNA that was read is TGTGCCAGCAGTGGACAAACCTTCTATGTTGAGCAGTTC.

In regard to this clone: The gene names given are mouse names. The CDR3 goes on 1 residue after the read ends, and that part is filled in from the germline J gene. V and J are TRBV26 and TRBJ2-2; D possibly uses TRBD1 or TRBD2 (5 bases each). CDR1 is KGHPV, CDR2 FQNQEV, per germline (reference sequence). V lost 6 bases and J 0 bases, leaving 11 bases between the germline ends. This CDR3 spans 15 amino acids. The CDR3 protein is CASSLGRANTGQLYF. The covered CDR3 bases are TGTGCCAGCAGCCTGGGACGGGCAAACACCGGGCAGCTCTAC.

A note on this clone: The gene names given are mouse names. The sequenced fragment ends 1 residue before the CDR3 boundary, so the rest is inferred from the germline J gene. V gene TRBV29 combines with J gene TRBJ2-1, with TRBD1 as a possible D gene (6 bases). The V gene's germline CDR1 is MSHET and CDR2 SYDVDS. The CDR3 runs 13 residues. Trimming took 4 bases from V and 3 from J, leaving 7 bases between them. CDR3 DNA, as far as it was read: TGTGCTAGCAGTTGGGACACCTATGCTGAGCAGTTC. Encoded protein: CASSWDTYAEQF. The full CDR3 protein is CASSWDTYAEQFF.

This clone was counted only a few times. The listed genes are named as in mouse. CDR3 protein: CASSLAQGGEQYF. CDR3 DNA, as far as it was read: TGTGCCAGCTCTCTCGCTCAGGGAGGGGAACAGTAC. The chain is built from TRBV12-1 and TRBJ2-7, with TRBD1 as a possible D gene (5 bases). The CDR3 end is not reached by the read, which stops 1 residue before it; the germline J gene fills it in. Germline assignment: CDR1 SGHSN and CDR2 HYEKVE. CDR3 size: 13 residues. V was cut by 0 bases and J by 7 bases, with 12 bases left in between.

The count of this clone is one. Each gene name is a mouse one. Coverage ceases 1 residue before the CDR3 finishes, and the germline J gene fills in the end. The V gene is TRBV16, the J gene TRBJ1-2, with 9 bases identical to TRBD1. V lost 5 bases, J lost 0 bases, and 1 base stayed unmatched. The CDR3 loop spans 14 amino acids. Looked up from germline, CDR1 is SGHSA and CDR2 is FRNQAP. The CDR3 region is CASSRQGANSDYTF. The covered CDR3 bases are TGTGCAAGCAGCCGACAGGGGGCAAACTCCGACTACACC.

The table lists this clone with a few counts. The genes and germline here are from mouse. The read falls 1 residue short of the CDR3 end, and the missing part is taken from the germline J gene. The chain combines TRBV26 with TRBJ1-2; TRBD1 matches 11 bases. V shed 5 bases and J 3 bases; nucleotides not matched to a gene: 2. CDR1 and CDR2 (germline): KGHPV, FQNQEV (reference sequence). The CDR3 consists of 14 residues. The CDR3 DNA, read in part, is TGTGCCAGCAGTAGGACAGGGGGCTACTCCGACTACACC. Its translation: CASSRTGGYSDYT. The whole CDR3 is CASSRTGGYSDYTF.

The table lists this clone with a few counts. Genes and germline come from the mouse. The read gets to within 1 residue of the CDR3 end, and the germline J gene fills in the rest. The gene calls are TRBV5 and TRBJ2-7; the D gene is possibly TRBD2 (6 bases). This CDR3 comprises 14 residues. CDR1 LGHNA and CDR2 YNLKQL come from the germline V gene (reference sequence). V lost 4 bases and J lost 0, with 10 bases in between. CDR3 protein: CASSRGESSYEQYF. Incomplete CDR3 DNA: TGTGCCAGCAGCCGGGGGGAAAGCTCCTATGAACAGTAC.

Remarks on this clone: Each gene name is a mouse one. Read sequence stops 1 residue before the CDR3 end, and the germline J gene provides the missing end. This chain links TRBV26 with TRBJ2-1; D remains unclear. The CDR3 covers 14 residues. Germline assignment: CDR1 KGHPV and CDR2 FQNQEV (reference sequence). The V and J ends lost 6 bases and 3 bases respectively, with 12 bases between them. CDR3 region: CASSPTKIYAEQFF. The CDR3 bases that were read are TGTGCCAGCAGCCCGACAAAAATCTATGCTGAGCAGTTC.